This TCR beta chain was sequenced in a study of technical replicates of blood from several donors. This table comes from immunoSEQ multiplex PCR, and its TCRdb copy is limited to in-frame clones, with some not included. Of about 11,000 clones listed, about 94% are singletons. This sequence originates from a human donor in good health. Sequenced material: PBMCs.

The CDR3 DNA is TGCGCCAGCAGCTTGGTTGGGAGCCGGGGCACTGAAGCTTTCTTT. It translates to CASSLVGSRGTEAFF. The V call is TRBV5-1, the J call TRBJ1-1; D unresolved. Germline CDR1 is SGHRS and CDR2 is YFSETQ. The CDR3 spans 15 residues. V lost 0 bases, J lost 4 bases, and 13 bases lay in between.